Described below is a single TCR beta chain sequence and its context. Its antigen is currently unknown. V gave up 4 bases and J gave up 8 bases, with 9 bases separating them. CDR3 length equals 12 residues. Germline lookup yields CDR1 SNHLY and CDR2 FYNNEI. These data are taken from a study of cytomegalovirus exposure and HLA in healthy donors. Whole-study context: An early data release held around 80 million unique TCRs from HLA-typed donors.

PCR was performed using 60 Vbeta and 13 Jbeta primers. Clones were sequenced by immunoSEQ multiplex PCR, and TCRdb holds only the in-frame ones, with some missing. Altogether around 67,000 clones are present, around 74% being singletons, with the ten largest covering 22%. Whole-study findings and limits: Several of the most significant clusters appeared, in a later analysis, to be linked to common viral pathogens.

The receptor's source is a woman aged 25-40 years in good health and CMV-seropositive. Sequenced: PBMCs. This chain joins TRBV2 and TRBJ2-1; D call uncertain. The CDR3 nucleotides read TGTGCCAGCAGTGTCCAGGCGTATGAGCAGTTCTTC. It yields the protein CASSVQAYEQFF.